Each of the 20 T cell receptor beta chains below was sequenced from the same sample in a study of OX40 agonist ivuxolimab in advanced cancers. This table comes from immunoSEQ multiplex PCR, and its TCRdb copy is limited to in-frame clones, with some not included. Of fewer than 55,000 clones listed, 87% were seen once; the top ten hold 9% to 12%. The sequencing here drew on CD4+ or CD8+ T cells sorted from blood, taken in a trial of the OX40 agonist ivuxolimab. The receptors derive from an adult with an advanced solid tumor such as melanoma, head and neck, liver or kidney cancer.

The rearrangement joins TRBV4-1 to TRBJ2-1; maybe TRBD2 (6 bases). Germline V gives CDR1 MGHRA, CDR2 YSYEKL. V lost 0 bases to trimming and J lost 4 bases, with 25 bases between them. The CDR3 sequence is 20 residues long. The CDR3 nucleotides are TGCGCCAGCAGCCAAGATTGGGGACCCCCCGGGTTGGAGGGGTACAATGAGCAGTTCTTC. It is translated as CASSQDWGPPGLEGYNEQFF.

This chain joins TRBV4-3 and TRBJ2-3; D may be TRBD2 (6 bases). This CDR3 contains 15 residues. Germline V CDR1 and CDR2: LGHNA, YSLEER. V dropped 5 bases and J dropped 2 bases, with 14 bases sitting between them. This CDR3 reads CASSSDSGPTDTQYF. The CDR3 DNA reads TGCGCCAGCAGCTCCGATAGCGGACCCACAGATACGCAGTATTTT.

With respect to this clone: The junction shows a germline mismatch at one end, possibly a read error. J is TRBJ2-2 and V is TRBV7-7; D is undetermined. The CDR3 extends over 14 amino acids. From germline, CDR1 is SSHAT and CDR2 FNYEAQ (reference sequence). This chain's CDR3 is CASSPTRPTGELFF. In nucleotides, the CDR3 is TGTGCTAGCAGCCCAACCCGACCCACCGGGGAGCTGTTTTTT.

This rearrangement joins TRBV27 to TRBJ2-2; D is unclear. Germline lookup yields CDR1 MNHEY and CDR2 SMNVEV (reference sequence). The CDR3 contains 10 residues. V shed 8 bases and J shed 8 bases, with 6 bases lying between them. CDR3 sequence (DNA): TGTGCCAGCCTTCATGGGGAGCTGTTTTTT. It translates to CASLHGELFF.

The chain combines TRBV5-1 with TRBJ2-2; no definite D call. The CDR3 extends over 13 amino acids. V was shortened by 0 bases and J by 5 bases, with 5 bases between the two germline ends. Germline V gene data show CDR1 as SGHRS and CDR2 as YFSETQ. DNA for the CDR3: TGCGCCAGCAGCTTGGAGCCTACCGGGGAGCTGTTTTTT. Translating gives CASSLEPTGELFF. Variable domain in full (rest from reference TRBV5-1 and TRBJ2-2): KAGVTQTPRYLIKTRGQQVTLSCSPISGHRSVSWYQQTPGQGLQFLFEYFSETQRNKGNFPGRFSGRQFSNSRSEMNVSTLELGDSALYLCASSLEPTGELFFGEGSRLTVL.

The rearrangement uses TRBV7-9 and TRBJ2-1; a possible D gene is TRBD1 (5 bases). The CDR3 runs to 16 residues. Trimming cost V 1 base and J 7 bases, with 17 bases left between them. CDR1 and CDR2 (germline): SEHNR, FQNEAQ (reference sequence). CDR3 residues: CASSLVEQVIRNEQFF. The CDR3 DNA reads TGTGCCAGCAGCTTAGTGGAACAGGTTATTCGGAATGAGCAGTTCTTC.

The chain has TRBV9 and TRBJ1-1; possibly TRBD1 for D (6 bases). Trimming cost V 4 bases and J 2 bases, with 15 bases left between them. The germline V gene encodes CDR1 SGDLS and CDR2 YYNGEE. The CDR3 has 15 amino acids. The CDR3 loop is CASSLTKGGNTEAFF. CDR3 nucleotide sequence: TGTGCCAGCAGCTTAACTAAGGGGGGTAACACTGAAGCTTTCTTT.

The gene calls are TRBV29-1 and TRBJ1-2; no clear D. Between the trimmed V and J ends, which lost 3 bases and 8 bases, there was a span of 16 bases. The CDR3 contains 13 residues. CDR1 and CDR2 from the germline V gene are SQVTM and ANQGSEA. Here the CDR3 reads CSVEESATIGYTF. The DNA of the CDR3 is TGCAGCGTTGAGGAGAGTGCCACGATCGGCTACACCTTC.

The DNA for the CDR3 is TGCGCCAGCAGCCAAGATCTCTGGGGAGCGGGGGATGAGCAGTTCTTC. This encodes CASSQDLWGAGDEQFF. V is TRBV4-3 and J is TRBJ2-1; 8 bases fit TRBD2. Germline CDR1 is LGHNA and CDR2 is YSLEER. J lost 8 bases, V lost 0 bases, and 9 bases had no gene match. The CDR3 extends over 16 amino acids.

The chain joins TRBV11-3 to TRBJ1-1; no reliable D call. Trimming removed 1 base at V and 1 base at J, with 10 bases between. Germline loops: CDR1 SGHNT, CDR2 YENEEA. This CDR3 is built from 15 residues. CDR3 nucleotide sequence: TGTGCCAGCAGCTTAGCCGGAGGCGGGAACACTGAAGCTTTCTTT. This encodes CASSLAGGGNTEAFF.

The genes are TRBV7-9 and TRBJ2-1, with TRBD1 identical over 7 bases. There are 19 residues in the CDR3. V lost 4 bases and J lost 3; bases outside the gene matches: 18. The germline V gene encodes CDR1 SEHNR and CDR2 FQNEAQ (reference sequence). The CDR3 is CASSSLRTKQGRGYNEQFF. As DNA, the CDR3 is TGTGCCAGCAGCTCACTTCGGACCAAACAGGGGAGAGGCTACAATGAGCAGTTCTTC.

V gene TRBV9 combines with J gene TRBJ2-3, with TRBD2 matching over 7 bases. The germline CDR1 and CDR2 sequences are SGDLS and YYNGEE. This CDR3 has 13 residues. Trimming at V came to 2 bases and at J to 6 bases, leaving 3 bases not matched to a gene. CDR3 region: CASSVRDYDTQYF. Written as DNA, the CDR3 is TGTGCCAGCAGCGTTCGGGACTATGATACGCAGTATTTT.

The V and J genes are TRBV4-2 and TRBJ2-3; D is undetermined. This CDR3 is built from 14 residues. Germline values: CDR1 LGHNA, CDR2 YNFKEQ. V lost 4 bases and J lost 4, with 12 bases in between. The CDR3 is CASSPLPKADTQYF. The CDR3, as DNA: TGTGCCAGCAGCCCATTACCCAAGGCAGATACGCAGTATTTT.

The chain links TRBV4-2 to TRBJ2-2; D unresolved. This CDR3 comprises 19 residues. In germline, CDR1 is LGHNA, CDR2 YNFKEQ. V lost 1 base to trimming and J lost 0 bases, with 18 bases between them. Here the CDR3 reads CASSQGLVLMLSNTGELFF. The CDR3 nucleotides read TGTGCCAGCAGCCAAGGGCTGGTTTTGATGTTATCGAACACCGGGGAGCTGTTTTTT.

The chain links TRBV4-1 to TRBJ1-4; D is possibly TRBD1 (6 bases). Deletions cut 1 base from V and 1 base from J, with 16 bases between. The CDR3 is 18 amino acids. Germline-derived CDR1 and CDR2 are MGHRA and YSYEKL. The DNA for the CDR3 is TGCGCCAGCAGCCAAGGTCCGGCAGGGACAAGAACTAATGAAAAACTGTTTTTT. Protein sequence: CASSQGPAGTRTNEKLFF.

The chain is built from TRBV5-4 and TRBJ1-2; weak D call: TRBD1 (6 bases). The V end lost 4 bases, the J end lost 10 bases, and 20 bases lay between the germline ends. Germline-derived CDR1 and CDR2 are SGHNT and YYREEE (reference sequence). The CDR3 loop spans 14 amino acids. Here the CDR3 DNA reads TGTGCCAGCAGCCGCCGCGGGCAGGGGAATGACTACACCTTC. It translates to CASSRRGQGNDYTF.

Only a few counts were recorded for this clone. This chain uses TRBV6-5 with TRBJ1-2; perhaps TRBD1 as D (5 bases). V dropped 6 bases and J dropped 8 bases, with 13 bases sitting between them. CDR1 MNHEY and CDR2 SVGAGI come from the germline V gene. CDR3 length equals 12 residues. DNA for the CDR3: TGTGCCAGCAGCCTCCCGGGGGACGGCTACACCTTC. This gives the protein CASSLPGDGYTF.

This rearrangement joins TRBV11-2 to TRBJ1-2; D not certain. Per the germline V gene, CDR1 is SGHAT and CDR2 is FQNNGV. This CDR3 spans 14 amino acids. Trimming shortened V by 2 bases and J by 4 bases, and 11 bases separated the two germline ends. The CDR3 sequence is CASSLSGEVYGYTF. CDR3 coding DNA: TGTGCCAGCAGCTTATCCGGGGAAGTCTATGGCTACACCTTC.

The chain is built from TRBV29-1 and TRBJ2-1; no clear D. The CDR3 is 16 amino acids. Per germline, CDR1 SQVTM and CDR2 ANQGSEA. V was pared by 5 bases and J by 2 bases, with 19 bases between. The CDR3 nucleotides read TGCAGCGTTCCCACACGCTCAGGTGTAACCTACAATGAGCAGTTCTTC. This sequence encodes CSVPTRSGVTYNEQFF.

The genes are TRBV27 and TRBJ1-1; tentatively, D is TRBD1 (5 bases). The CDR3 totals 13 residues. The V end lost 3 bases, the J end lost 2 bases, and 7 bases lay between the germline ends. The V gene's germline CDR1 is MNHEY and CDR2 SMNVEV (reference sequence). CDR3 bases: TGTGCCAGCAGTTTTGACAGAAACACTGAAGCTTTCTTT. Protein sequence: CASSFDRNTEAFF.